The 14 T cell receptor beta chains reported below all come from one sample, sequenced in a study of T cells in Graves' hyperthyroidism and ophthalmopathy. Amplification targeted TCR beta CDR3 regions from RNA transcripts. Using the HTBI primer set, a first-round RT-PCR was run on the TCR CDR3. One entry per CDR3 protein results from TCRdb running MiXCR on the multiplex PCR reads. The sample lists fewer than 650,000 distinct CDR3 sequences; approximately 14% were seen once. Sequencing was carried out using blood. These receptors all come from a woman aged 40 to 50 with Graves' hyperthyroidism.

This clonotype appeared many times. The chain has TRBV30 and TRBJ1-5, with a tentative D call TRBD1 (5 bases). The CDR3 loop spans 16 amino acids. Germline assignment: CDR1 GTSNPN and CDR2 SVGIG (reference sequence). V was cut by 2 bases and J by 0 bases, with 14 bases left in between. CDR3 in DNA: TGTGCCTGGAGTCACGGGACGGGTGATAGCAATCAGCCCCAGCATTTT. This translates into CAWSHGTGDSNQPQHF.

The chain combines TRBV5-1 with TRBJ2-2; D is unclear. Germline CDR1 and CDR2: SGHRS and YFSETQ. The CDR3 contains 14 residues. Trimming stripped 2 bases from V and 3 bases from J, with 8 bases between. The CDR3 DNA reads TGCGCCAGCAGCTTACGTACAGACACCGGGGAGCTGTTTTTT. It is translated as CASSLRTDTGELFF.

The genes are TRBV20-1 and TRBJ2-5, with TRBD2 matching over 13 bases. After removal of 6 bases from V and 1 base from J, the junction contained 8 bases not matched to a gene. The CDR3 runs 16 residues. Germline CDR1 and CDR2: DFQATT and SNEGSKA (reference sequence). CDR3: CSARTSGRPFQETQYF. Here the CDR3 DNA reads TGCAGTGCCCGGACTAGCGGGAGACCATTCCAAGAGACCCAGTACTTC.

This clonotype was seen many times. The chain recombines TRBV28 with TRBJ2-5, with TRBD1 as a possible D gene (6 bases). The CDR3 extends over 14 amino acids. Germline-derived CDR1 and CDR2 are MDHEN and SYDVKM. Trimming removed 3 bases at V and 0 bases at J, with 8 bases between. The CDR3 reads CASSFDRYQETQYF. Written as DNA, the CDR3 is TGTGCCAGCAGTTTCGACAGGTACCAAGAGACCCAGTACTTC.

This clonotype has at least ten counts. This sequence joins TRBV6-2 or TRBV6-3 and TRBJ2-7; perhaps TRBD2 as D (6 bases). The CDR3 extends over 15 amino acids. CDR1 and CDR2 (germline): MNHEY, SVGEGT. Trimming pared 5 bases from V and 2 bases from J, leaving 16 bases between. CDR3 sequence: CASSKERTTTYEQYF. The CDR3 DNA reads as TGTGCCAGCAGTAAAGAACGGACTACAACCTACGAGCAGTACTTC.

The rearrangement uses TRBV28 and TRBJ2-3; TRBD2 is a possible D gene (6 bases). CDR1 and CDR2 from the germline V gene are MDHEN and SYDVKM. This CDR3 is 12 amino acids long. The V gene lost 2 bases and the J gene lost 14 bases, with 14 bases spanning the gap. The CDR3 nucleotides read TGTGCCAGCAGTTTAACGGAGGGAGCCGCGTATTTT. Translating gives CASSLTEGAAYF.

This clonotype was counted many times. This sequence joins TRBV6-1 and TRBJ2-7; TRBD2 matches 15 bases. In germline, CDR1 is MNHNS, CDR2 SASEGT. The V gene end was trimmed by 6 bases and the J gene end by 5 bases; junction bases not matched to a gene: 5. This CDR3 is 15 amino acids long. The CDR3 sequence: CASRTGTSGRNEQYF. The DNA of the CDR3 is TGTGCCAGCAGGACCGGGACTAGCGGGAGGAACGAGCAGTACTTC.

There are a few counts of this clonotype. This chain connects TRBV10-3 to TRBJ2-1, with D possibly called TRBD1 or TRBD2 (6 bases each). The V end was cut by 7 bases, the J end by 0 bases, with 19 bases between. The length of the CDR3 is 17 residues. Germline V gene data show CDR1 as ENHRY and CDR2 as SYGVKD. The CDR3 here is CAIMGTGAIGSYNEQFF. DNA of the CDR3: TGTGCCATCATGGGAACGGGGGCGATCGGCTCCTACAATGAGCAGTTCTTC.

This clonotype was found a few times. V gene TRBV3-1 combines with J gene TRBJ2-7; TRBD2 might be the D (6 bases). Germline V gene lookup returns CDR1 LGHDT and CDR2 YNNKEL (reference sequence). Trimming pared 2 bases from V and 2 bases from J, leaving 13 bases between. The CDR3 totals 15 residues. The CDR3 DNA sequence: TGTGCCAGCAGCCAACTTAGCGGCCATACCTACGAGCAGTACTTC. Amino acid sequence: CASSQLSGHTYEQYF.

The rearrangement uses TRBV6-1 and TRBJ2-5; 8 bases line up with TRBD1. The trim removed 6 bases at V and 5 bases at J, leaving 11 bases unmatched. Germline CDR1 MNHNS, CDR2 SASEGT. This CDR3 has 15 residues. The CDR3, as DNA: TGTGCCAGCAGGAACGCACAGGGGGTGGGGGAGACCCAGTACTTC. The encoded protein is CASRNAQGVGETQYF.

The sample holds many counts of this clonotype. The J gene is TRBJ1-1, the V gene TRBV16; D not resolved. Germline V gives CDR1 KGHSY, CDR2 FQNENV. Trimming removed 0 bases at V and 2 bases at J, with 7 bases between. There are 14 residues in the CDR3. The CDR3 sequence: CASSQSHLNTEAFF. The CDR3 DNA reads as TGTGCCAGCAGCCAATCCCACCTCAACACTGAAGCTTTCTTT. Using reference TRBV16 and TRBJ1-1 for the parts outside the CDR3, the full variable domain is GEEVAQTPKHLVRGEGQKAKLYCAPIKGHSYVFWYQQVLKNEFKFLISFQNENVFDETGMPKERFSAKCLPNSPCSLEIQATKLEDSAVYFCASSQSHLNTEAFFGQGTRLTVV.

There are a few counts of this clonotype. The J gene is TRBJ1-1, the V gene TRBV2, with a tentative D call TRBD1 (6 bases). The ends were cut back, 6 bases at V and 11 bases at J, with 22 bases in the middle. This CDR3 contains 14 residues. The germline V gene encodes CDR1 SNHLY and CDR2 FYNNEI. In DNA form, the CDR3 reads TGTGCCAGCAGCTTAGACAGGCTAAAGAATTTGGCTTTCTTT. This gives the protein CASSLDRLKNLAFF.

There are many counts of this clonotype. The V call is TRBV28, the J call TRBJ2-1, with 14 bases identical to TRBD2. There are 19 residues in the CDR3. Germline CDR1 is MDHEN and CDR2 is SYDVKM. The ends lost 5 bases at V and 4 bases at J; junction bases unmatched: 13. Written as DNA, the CDR3 is TGTGCCAGCAGTCCCTCCGGACTAGCGGGAGGTTTGGTTTACAATGAGCAGTTCTTC. This codes for CASSPSGLAGGLVYNEQFF. The full variable domain, its missing parts supplied by reference TRBV28 and TRBJ2-1, is DVKVTQSSRYLVKRTGEKVFLECVQDMDHENMFWYRQDPGLGLRLIYFSYDVKMKEKGDIPEGYSVSREKKERFSLILESASTNQTSMYLCASSPSGLAGGLVYNEQFFGPGTRLTVL.

Of note for this clonotype: Mismatch with germline at one junction end may stem from a read error. V gene TRBV6-1 combines with J gene TRBJ1-1; no firm D call. The CDR3 runs 13 residues. The germline gives CDR1 MNHNS, CDR2 SASEGT. The CDR3 sequence is CAGSKRGNTEAFF. The CDR3 DNA reads TGTGCCGGCAGTAAACGGGGGAACACTGAAGCTTTCTTT.